This TCR beta chain comes out of a study of T cells in Graves' hyperthyroidism and ophthalmopathy. This clonotype was counted at least ten times. As yet, its antigen is unknown. Researchers amplified the TCR beta CDR3 regions from RNA transcripts. With the HTBI primer set, the TCR CDR3 went through a first round of RT-PCR. TCRdb re-called the multiplex PCR reads with MiXCR, one entry per CDR3 protein. The repertoire holds 500,000 to 650,000 distinct CDR3 sequences, with nearly 20% as singletons. V dropped 6 bases and J dropped 6; count of bases not matched to a gene: 7. Per germline, CDR1 SGHRS and CDR2 YFSETQ. This CDR3 has 13 amino acids. Whole-study results and caveats: The model foresaw ophthalmopathy a median around seven months prior to onset.

Not enrolled were patients with uncontrolled infection, other autoimmune disease, pregnancy or lactation. The PBMCs were sourced from fresh peripheral blood (about 10 ml). Sample: blood. This clonotype originated in a man aged 35-49 years with Graves' ophthalmopathy. V gene TRBV5-1 combines with J gene TRBJ1-2, with 8 bases fitting TRBD1. CDR3 sequence reads: CASTPGGFDGYTF. DNA for the CDR3: TGCGCCAGCACCCCAGGGGGCTTTGATGGCTACACCTTC.